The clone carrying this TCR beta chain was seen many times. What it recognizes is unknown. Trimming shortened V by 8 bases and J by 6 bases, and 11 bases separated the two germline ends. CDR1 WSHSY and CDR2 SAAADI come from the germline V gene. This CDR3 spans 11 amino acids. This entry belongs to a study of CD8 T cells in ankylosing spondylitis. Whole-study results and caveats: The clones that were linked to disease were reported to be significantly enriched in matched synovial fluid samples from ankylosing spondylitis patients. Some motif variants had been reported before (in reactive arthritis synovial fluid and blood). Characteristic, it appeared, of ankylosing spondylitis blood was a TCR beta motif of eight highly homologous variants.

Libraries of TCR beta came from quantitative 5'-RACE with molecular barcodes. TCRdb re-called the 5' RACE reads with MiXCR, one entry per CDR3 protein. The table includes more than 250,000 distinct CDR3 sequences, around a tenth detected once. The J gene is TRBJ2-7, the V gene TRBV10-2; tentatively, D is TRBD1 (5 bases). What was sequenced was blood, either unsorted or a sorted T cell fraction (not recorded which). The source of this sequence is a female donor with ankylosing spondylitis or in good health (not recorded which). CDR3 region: CASVIGAEQYF. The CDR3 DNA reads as TGCGCCAGCGTCATAGGGGCCGAGCAGTACTTC.